The 5 T cell receptor beta chains given below trace back to one sample, sequenced in a study of naive and memory T cell subsets. An oligonucleotide containing a UMI was ligated to the 3' end of TCR cDNA. Ligated cDNA underwent four rounds of PCR with nested alpha and beta constant region primers and SP2. MiXCR was run by TCRdb on the 5' RACE reads, yielding one entry per CDR3 protein. The profile covers around 56,000 distinct CDR3 sequences, with under 10% appearing a single time and roughly 9.8% taken by the ten largest. These receptor sequences come from a female donor in good health.

This rearrangement joins TRBV2 to TRBJ1-1; the D is unclear. The CDR3 sequence is 13 residues long. Trimming took 7 bases from V and 3 from J, leaving 12 bases between them. The V gene's germline CDR1 is SNHLY and CDR2 FYNNEI. The CDR3: CASMEAVDTEAFF. CDR3 DNA sequence: TGTGCCAGCATGGAAGCCGTGGACACTGAAGCTTTCTTT.

Many counts were recorded for this clonotype. This sequence joins TRBV3-1 and TRBJ1-1; D call uncertain. V lost 2 bases, J lost 6 bases, and 16 bases lay in between. Germline CDR1 LGHDT, CDR2 YNNKEL (reference sequence). This CDR3 is built from 15 residues. The CDR3 reads CASSQSPPWEAEAFF. CDR3 bases: TGTGCCAGCAGCCAAAGCCCGCCATGGGAGGCTGAAGCTTTCTTT.

This clonotype showed up many times. The genes are TRBV28 and TRBJ1-2; D might be TRBD1 (5 bases). V was cut by 5 bases and J by 8 bases, with 12 bases left in between. The germline V gene encodes CDR1 MDHEN and CDR2 SYDVKM. The CDR3 runs to 12 residues. CDR3 in DNA: TGTGCCAGCAGTGCGGACAATCGGGGCTACACCTTC. Protein: CASSADNRGYTF.

This clonotype was observed many times. CDR3 coding DNA: TGCAGCGTTCAGGGCGCAGATACGCAGTATTTT. It encodes CSVQGADTQYF. The chain is built from TRBV29-1 and TRBJ2-3, with D possibly TRBD1 on 5 matching bases. The ends were cut back, 5 bases at V and 4 bases at J, with 7 bases in the middle. Germline V lookup: CDR1 SQVTM, CDR2 ANQGSEA. This CDR3 is 11 amino acids long.

This clonotype has at least ten counts. The CDR3 DNA reads as TGCGCCAGTCGATTCCATATTAGAAATTCACCCCTCCACTTT. Its translation is CASRFHIRNSPLHF. The V gene is TRBV5-1, the J gene TRBJ1-6; the D is unclear. Germline values: CDR1 SGHRS, CDR2 YFSETQ. The CDR3 contains 14 residues. The germline V and J ends were trimmed by 8 bases and 7 bases, with 16 bases remaining between them.